This TCR beta chain originates from a study of blood T cell repertoires in COVID-19. Germline assignment: CDR1 SGHRS and CDR2 YFSETQ. V lost 2 bases and J lost 5; bases outside the gene matches: 7. This CDR3 is built from 15 residues. Authors' data handling: Amplification from reference gene primers served as the basis for estimated nucleated cell counts. Sequencing was performed with immunoSEQ multiplex PCR; in TCRdb, only in-frame clones are kept and a portion is missing. D and trimming were read from the DNA, whereas the V and J calls and clone size are those reported in that table. Counted here are 150,000 to 200,000 clones, 81% occurring once; the ten biggest clones make up about 11%.

This receptor was obtained from a man between 60 and 75 years old with active or convalescent COVID-19. This chain connects TRBV5-1 to TRBJ2-5; 9 bases fit TRBD1. The specimen sequenced was peripheral blood. The chain's CDR3 is CASSFGTGLKETQYF. CDR3 sequence (DNA): TGCGCCAGCAGCTTTGGGACAGGGTTGAAGGAGACCCAGTACTTC.